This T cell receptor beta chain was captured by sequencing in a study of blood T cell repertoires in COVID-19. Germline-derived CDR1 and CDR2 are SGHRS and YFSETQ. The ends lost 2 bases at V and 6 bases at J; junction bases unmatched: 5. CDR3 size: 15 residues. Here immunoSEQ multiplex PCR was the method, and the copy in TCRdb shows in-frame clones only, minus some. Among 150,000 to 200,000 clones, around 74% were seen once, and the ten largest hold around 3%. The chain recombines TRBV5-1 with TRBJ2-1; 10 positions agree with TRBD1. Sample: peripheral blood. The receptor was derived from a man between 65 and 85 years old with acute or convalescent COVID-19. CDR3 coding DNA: TGCGCCAGCAGCTTAGGGACAGGGGCTTTCAATGAGCAGTTCTTC. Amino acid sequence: CASSLGTGAFNEQFF.